One and the same sample provided the 30 T cell receptor beta chains below, sequenced in a study of cytomegalovirus exposure and HLA in healthy donors. 13 Jbeta primers and 60 Vbeta primers were used for the PCR. TCRdb's table, derived via immunoSEQ multiplex PCR, lists solely in-frame clones and lacks some. The sample holds around 210,000 clones, roughly 81% seen once. The material sequenced was PBMCs. The receptor set was obtained from a girl aged 2-15 years in good health and CMV-seronegative.

As regards this clone: Relative to the germline gene, one junction end is altered; a read error may explain this. The sample carries other DNA sequences with the same CDR3. The V and J genes are TRBV7-3 and TRBJ1-2, with a weak D call TRBD1 (6 bases). This CDR3 comprises 11 residues. Per the germline V gene, CDR1 is SGHTA and CDR2 is FQGTGA. The CDR3 region is CASSLGDNLSF. In DNA form, the CDR3 reads TGTGCCAGCAGCCTTGGGGACAACCTAAGTTTC.

This chain connects TRBV7-9 to TRBJ1-6, with 8 bases aligning to TRBD1. The ends lost 5 bases at V and 9 bases at J; junction bases unmatched: 6. This CDR3 has 14 amino acids. Per germline, CDR1 SEHNR and CDR2 FQNEAQ (reference sequence). The CDR3, as DNA: TGTGCCAGCAGCGACAGGGGCGGGCGTTCACCCCTCCACTTT. Translating gives CASSDRGGRSPLHF.

This clone appeared once. The V and J genes are TRBV5-1 and TRBJ1-2, with D possibly TRBD1 on 5 matching bases. With 6 bases removed from V and 2 bases from J, the gap between germline ends came to 17 bases. CDR3 length: 15 amino acids. Per germline, CDR1 SGHRS and CDR2 YFSETQ. As DNA, the CDR3 is TGCGCCAGCACTTCAAAAGGAGGGACCAACTATGGCTACACCTTC. This sequence encodes CASTSKGGTNYGYTF. Full variable domain (rest looked up from reference TRBV5-1 and TRBJ1-2): KAGVTQTPRYLIKTRGQQVTLSCSPISGHRSVSWYQQTPGQGLQFLFEYFSETQRNKGNFPGRFSGRQFSNSRSEMNVSTLELGDSALYLCASTSKGGTNYGYTFGSGTRLTVV.

This clone has just one count. The chain recombines TRBV6-5 with TRBJ1-5; D remains unclear. Germline values: CDR1 MNHEY, CDR2 SVGAGI. The V gene lost 0 bases and the J gene lost 4 bases, with 4 bases spanning the gap. The CDR3 extends over 13 amino acids. The CDR3 nucleotides are TGTGCCAGCAGTTACTCGCGTAATCAGCCCCAGCATTTT. Its translation is CASSYSRNQPQHF.

The rearrangement joins TRBV2 to TRBJ1-6, with 7 bases lining up with TRBD1. The ends lost 0 bases at V and 7 bases at J; junction bases unmatched: 6. CDR3 length: 16 amino acids. CDR1 and CDR2 from the germline V gene are SNHLY and FYNNEI. The CDR3 nucleotides are TGTGCCAGCAGTGAAGCGGTGACAGGGAGAAATTCACCCCTCCACTTT. This sequence encodes CASSEAVTGRNSPLHF.

The chain carries TRBV7-3 and TRBJ1-6, with 8 bases identical to TRBD1. J was trimmed by 9 bases and V by 5 bases; bases with no gene match: 6. The CDR3 loop spans 14 amino acids. Germline CDR1 SGHTA, CDR2 FQGTGA. The CDR3 region is CASSLDRGVSPLHF. The CDR3 nucleotides are TGTGCCAGCAGCCTAGACAGGGGAGTTTCACCCCTCCACTTT.

The V call is TRBV4-1, the J call TRBJ1-1; 7 bases align to TRBD1. Germline V gene sequence: CDR1 MGHRA, CDR2 YSYEKL. This CDR3 has 13 residues. Unmatched junction bases numbered 3, after V lost 7 bases and J lost 1 base. The CDR3 reads CASNRQGNTEAFF. The CDR3 bases are TGCGCCAGCAATCGACAGGGGAACACTGAAGCTTTCTTT.

The chain carries TRBV10-3 and TRBJ2-7; 8 nucleotides line up with TRBD1. V trimming: 3 bases; J trimming: 6 bases; junction bases outside the gene matches: 7. Germline values: CDR1 ENHRY, CDR2 SYGVKD. The CDR3 is 14 amino acids. This CDR3 reads CAISDRQGRIEQYF. CDR3 DNA sequence: TGTGCCATCAGTGACCGACAGGGGAGAATCGAGCAGTACTTC.

The genes are TRBV5-1 and TRBJ1-1; TRBD1 might be the D (5 bases). The CDR3 contains 14 residues. In germline, CDR1 is SGHRS, CDR2 YFSETQ. With 3 bases removed from V and 3 bases from J, the gap between germline ends came to 12 bases. The CDR3, as DNA: TGCGCCAGCAGCTCCTCGTGGGGGGACACTGAAGCTTTCTTT. As protein: CASSSSWGDTEAFF.

The chain carries TRBV29-1 and TRBJ1-1; no definite D call. Germline V CDR1 and CDR2: SQVTM, ANQGSEA. The CDR3 covers 14 residues. With 1 base removed from V and 1 base from J, the gap between germline ends came to 10 bases. This CDR3 reads CSVEVVGKNTEAFF. Written as DNA, the CDR3 is TGCAGCGTTGAAGTCGTCGGGAAGAACACTGAAGCTTTCTTT. Full variable domain (missing parts from reference TRBV29-1 and TRBJ1-1): SAVISQKPSRDICQRGTSLTIQCQVDSQVTMMFWYRQQPGQSLTLIATANQGSEATYESGFVIDKFPISRPNLTFSTLTVSNMSPEDSSIYLCSVEVVGKNTEAFFGQGTRLTVV.

This clone was observed once. The chain is built from TRBV9 and TRBJ2-5, with 12 bases lining up with TRBD2. Germline CDR1 is SGDLS and CDR2 is YYNGEE. The J segment lost 5 bases and the V segment lost 1 base, leaving 6 bases of the junction unmatched. This CDR3 is 16 amino acids long. CDR3 region: CASSVLAGGPGETQYF. CDR3 DNA: TGTGCCAGCAGCGTACTAGCGGGAGGGCCGGGGGAGACCCAGTACTTC. The whole variable domain, remainder taken from reference TRBV9 and TRBJ2-5, is DSGVTQTPKHLITATGQRVTLRCSPRSGDLSVYWYQQSLDQGLQFLIQYYNGEERAKGNILERFSAQQFPDLHSELNLSSLELGDSALYFCASSVLAGGPGETQYFGPGTRLLVL.

The chain links TRBV4-1 to TRBJ2-1; 8 positions agree with TRBD2. This CDR3 comprises 15 residues. V lost 3 bases, J lost 6 bases, and 7 bases stayed unmatched. Germline V gene data show CDR1 as MGHRA and CDR2 as YSYEKL. CDR3 sequence reads: CASSHPGLESNEQFF. CDR3 in DNA: TGCGCCAGCAGCCATCCGGGACTAGAGTCCAATGAGCAGTTCTTC.

The chain carries TRBV9 and TRBJ1-1, with D possibly TRBD1 on 5 matching bases. The CDR3 spans 14 residues. The V and J ends lost 0 bases and 4 bases respectively, with 10 bases between them. Germline CDR1 and CDR2: SGDLS and YYNGEE. CDR3 sequence reads: CASSVDGRGTEAFF. In DNA form, the CDR3 reads TGTGCCAGCAGCGTAGATGGTAGGGGCACTGAAGCTTTCTTT.

Concerning this clone itself: Other nucleotide sequences from this sample produce the same CDR3. V usage is TRBV6-5 and J usage is TRBJ1-1; no firm D call. V lost 0 bases, J lost 3 bases, and 8 bases lay in between. Germline CDR1 MNHEY, CDR2 SVGAGI. The CDR3 is made up of 14 amino acids. Here the CDR3 DNA reads TGTGCCAGCAGTTACTCTCACGAGGACACTGAAGCTTTCTTT. It translates to CASSYSHEDTEAFF.

V is TRBV13 and J is TRBJ2-7; 8 nucleotides match TRBD2. CDR1 PRHDT and CDR2 FYEKMQ come from the germline V gene (reference sequence). The CDR3 sequence is 15 residues long. J was trimmed by 5 bases and V by 1 base; bases with no gene match: 7. The CDR3 bases are TGTGCCAGCAGCTTAGAGCGGGGGCGCGTGGACGAGCAGTACTTC. Protein product: CASSLERGRVDEQYF.

The chain has TRBV5-6 and TRBJ2-7; TRBD2 matches at 14 bases. The germline V gene has CDR1 SGHDT and CDR2 YYEEEE. This CDR3 region has 14 residues. The trim removed 5 bases at V and 6 bases at J, leaving 4 bases unmatched. The CDR3 region is CASSRLAGGAEQYF. As DNA, the CDR3 is TGTGCCAGCAGTAGACTAGCGGGGGGGGCCGAGCAGTACTTC.

The chain is built from TRBV11-3 and TRBJ2-1, with 12 nucleotides matching TRBD2. The CDR3 extends over 15 amino acids. In germline, CDR1 is SGHNT, CDR2 YENEEA. Trimming took 5 bases from V and 5 from J; bases not matched to a gene: 4. The CDR3 loop is CASSEWTSGNNEQFF. CDR3 nucleotide sequence: TGTGCCAGCAGCGAATGGACTAGCGGGAACAATGAGCAGTTCTTC.

The gene calls are TRBV27 and TRBJ2-7; 8 bases line up with TRBD1. The CDR3 is 15 amino acids. V was clipped by 3 bases and J by 6 bases; unmatched bases: 10. Looked up from germline, CDR1 is MNHEY and CDR2 is SMNVEV (reference sequence). For the CDR3, the DNA is TGTGCCAGCAGTTTTTCCACGGACAGGGAAGGCGAGCAGTACTTC. Protein: CASSFSTDREGEQYF.

This chain uses TRBV5-4 with TRBJ1-3, with unresolved D. The CDR3 is 15 residues long. CDR1 is SGHNT, CDR2 YYREEE, per germline (reference sequence). With 3 bases removed from V and 0 bases from J, the gap between germline ends came to 10 bases. This CDR3 is CASSSAVNSGNTIYF. The CDR3 coding sequence is TGTGCCAGCAGCTCCGCAGTGAACTCTGGAAACACCATATATTTT.

The J gene is TRBJ1-4, the V gene TRBV7-9, with TRBD1 matching 8 bases. This CDR3 region has 15 residues. V lost 5 bases to trimming and J lost 3 bases; unmatched junction nucleotides: 5. Germline V gives CDR1 SEHNR, CDR2 FQNEAQ (reference sequence). The CDR3 DNA follows: TGTGCCAGCAGCCAATTGGACAGGGCTAATGAAAAACTGTTTTTT. The encoded protein is CASSQLDRANEKLFF.

This sequence joins TRBV29-1 and TRBJ2-1, with D possibly matching TRBD2 (6 bases). Trimming cost V 4 bases and J 2 bases, with 6 bases left between them. The CDR3 totals 12 residues. Germline V gives CDR1 SQVTM, CDR2 ANQGSEA. The CDR3 nucleotides read TGCAGCGTTGGCGGGACCTACAATGAGCAGTTCTTC. Translated: CSVGGTYNEQFF.

The chain couples TRBV7-3 to TRBJ2-3; D may be TRBD1 (7 bases). The CDR3 is 13 amino acids. Per germline, CDR1 SGHTA and CDR2 FQGTGA. The V end was cut by 5 bases, the J end by 6 bases, with 12 bases between. This CDR3 is CASSPTGRDTQYF. CDR3 nucleotide sequence: TGTGCCAGCAGCCCGACAGGGAGGGATACGCAGTATTTT.

As regards this clone: The junction shows a germline mismatch at one end, possibly a read error. The rearrangement uses TRBV18 and TRBJ2-7; no clear D. Per the germline V gene, CDR1 is KGHSH and CDR2 is LQKENI. The CDR3 extends over 14 amino acids. The CDR3 nucleotides read TGTGCCAGCTCCCCACGCGGATACTCCTACGAGCAGTACTTC. It is translated as CASSPRGYSYEQYF.

V gene TRBV27 combines with J gene TRBJ2-4; 8 bases line up with TRBD2. The CDR3 contains 19 residues. Germline-derived CDR1 and CDR2 are MNHEY and SMNVEV (reference sequence). Trimming took 6 bases from V and 1 from J; bases not matched to a gene: 17. As DNA, the CDR3 is TGTGCCAGCAGCTTTTCCGGGACTAGGATCCGGGGGGCCAAAAACATTCAGTACTTC. Its protein product is CASSFSGTRIRGAKNIQYF.

This clone appeared once. CDR3 protein: CASSKGNWSRGGTQYF. CDR3 nucleotide sequence: TGTGCCAGCAGCAAGGGTAATTGGAGTCGAGGGGGGACCCAGTACTTC. This chain links TRBV21-1 with TRBJ2-5; the DNA was not compared with TRBD1, the D call given in the table. TRBV21-1 is classified as a pseudogene. The CDR3 runs to 16 residues.

As DNA, the CDR3 is TGTGCCAGCAATCGGGGGGTGGACACCGGGGAGCTGTTTTTT. Protein product: CASNRGVDTGELFF. The gene calls are TRBV27 and TRBJ2-2, with TRBD2 identical over 7 bases. This CDR3 has 14 residues. Losses at the gene ends were 7 bases for V and 3 bases for J; bases not matched to a gene: 5. Germline V gene lookup returns CDR1 MNHEY and CDR2 SMNVEV (reference sequence).

This chain uses TRBV10-1 with TRBJ2-3; D not resolved. This CDR3 contains 13 residues. The ends were cut back, 1 base at V and 2 bases at J, with 4 bases in the middle. Germline CDR1 reads WNHNN; CDR2 reads SYGVQD (reference sequence). CDR3 bases: TGCGCCAGCAGTGAGTACACCACAGATACGCAGTATTTT. This codes for CASSEYTTDTQYF.

CDR3 amino acids: CASSYSPNVQPQHF. The CDR3 nucleotides are TGTGCCAGCAGTTACTCCCCTAACGTGCAGCCCCAGCATTTT. The gene calls are TRBV6-6 and TRBJ1-5; D uncertain. V lost 0 bases to trimming and J lost 7 bases, with 10 bases between them. This CDR3 spans 14 amino acids. Looked up from germline, CDR1 is MNHNY and CDR2 is SVGAGI (reference sequence).

Only a few counts were recorded for this clone. The CDR3 reads CASSLGMDSGSYNEQFF. CDR3 sequence (DNA): TGTGCCAGCAGCTTGGGGATGGACAGTGGGTCCTACAATGAGCAGTTCTTC. The genes are TRBV5-6 and TRBJ2-1, with a weak D call TRBD1 (6 bases). V shed 0 bases and J shed 1 base, with 14 bases lying between them. CDR1 and CDR2 (germline): SGHDT, YYEEEE. This CDR3 is 17 amino acids long.

This clone was counted only a few times. The chain recombines TRBV28 with TRBJ1-2, with D uncertain. Germline CDR1 reads MDHEN; CDR2 reads SYDVKM. The CDR3 extends over 14 amino acids. V shed 3 bases and J shed 2 bases, with 10 bases lying between them. This chain's CDR3 is CASSLPGENYGYTF. In nucleotides, the CDR3 is TGTGCCAGCAGTTTGCCAGGCGAAAACTATGGCTACACCTTC.